This is a list of T cell receptor beta chains from one sample in a study of T cells in tumors after PD-1 blockade. Repertoires were generated with immunoSEQ multiplex PCR, while TCRdb's copy carries only in-frame clones and drops some. The sample lists approximately 48,000 clones, approximately 84% occurring once. Source: PBMCs, taken before anti-PD-1 treatment. These receptors were collected from a human donor with basal cell carcinoma. The CDR3 runs from the conserved cysteine through the conserved F or W. D genes are given only for firm matches. Where a row states a size, it is once, few, many or the class of an expanded clone; other rows omit it.

abundance	v_gene	d_gene	j_gene	CDR3nt	CDR3aa
-	TRBV6-5	-	TRBJ2-7	TGTGCCAGCAGGCCCGTGGAGGGGGTGGTCTACGAGCAGTACTTC	CASRPVEGVVYEQYF
-	TRBV6-1	-	TRBJ1-6	TGTGCCAGCAGTGAAACTTGGGGAACTAATTCACCCCTCCACTTT	CASSETWGTNSPLHF
-	TRBV12-5	-	TRBJ1-3	TGTGCTAGTGGTTTGCGAGGCGGTTCCATATATTTT	CASGLRGGSIYF
once	TRBV18	TRBD1	TRBJ1-6	TGTGCCAGCTCACCACTTACACAGGGGGACTCACCCCTCCACTTT	CASSPLTQGDSPLHF
-	TRBV7-9	-	TRBJ1-1	TGTGCCAGCAGCTTATCGATCGGAGCTAACACTGAAGCTTTCTTT	CASSLSIGANTEAFF
-	TRBV6-1	-	TRBJ2-2	TGTGCCAGCAGTGACAGGGGCCTGAACACCGGGGAGCTGTTTTTT	CASSDRGLNTGELFF
few	TRBV5-1	TRBD1	TRBJ2-2	TGCGCCAGCAGCTTGGGCCGGGACAGGGCGAACACCGGGGAGCTGTTTTTT	CASSLGRDRANTGELFF
-	TRBV11-3	-	TRBJ1-2	TGTGGGTCCGGGGGCTGTGGCTACACCTTC	CGSGGCGYTF
-	TRBV19	TRBD1	TRBJ1-1	TGTGCCAGTAGTGACAGGGGGATCATCGGCACTGAAGCTTTCTTT	CASSDRGIIGTEAFF
-	TRBV6-5	-	TRBJ1-1	TGTGCCAGCAGTTACTCTGAGAACACTGAAGCTTTCTTT	CASSYSENTEAFF
-	TRBV6-5	-	TRBJ1-2	TGTGCCAGCAGTTACGCGGGGCCCGGCTATGGCTACACCTTC	CASSYAGPGYGYTF
-	TRBV15	-	TRBJ2-7	TGTGCCACCAGCAGAGATCCCCCCGGGACTGCTTCCTACGAGCAGTACTTC	CATSRDPPGTASYEQYF
-	TRBV3-1/TRBV3-2	-	TRBJ2-7	TGTGCCAGCAGCCAAGATAGGGACATCCCCTCCTACGAGCAGTACTTC	CASSQDRDIPSYEQYF
-	TRBV6-4	-	TRBJ2-2	TGTGCCAGCAGTGAGGGCGGGGACTCGAACACCGGGGAGCTGTTTTTT	CASSEGGDSNTGELFF
-	TRBV5-4	-	TRBJ2-7	TGTGCCAGCACTTCACAGGGCGCGTACGAGCAGTACTTC	CASTSQGAYEQYF
-	TRBV12-3/TRBV12-4	TRBD1	TRBJ2-7	TGTGCCAGCAGTAGACAGGGGGCGAACGAGCAGTACTTC	CASSRQGANEQYF
-	TRBV25-1	TRBD1	TRBJ1-6	TGTGCCAGCTCATTACCGGGACAGGGAATCAATTCACCCCTCCACTTT	CASSLPGQGINSPLHF
-	TRBV10-1	TRBD2	TRBJ2-1	TGCGCCAGCAGTGGGGGGGGTAACCCCTACAATGAGCAGTTCTTC	CASSGGGNPYNEQFF
-	TRBV10-3	-	TRBJ2-3	TGTGCCATCAGTGATCAAGGGGGGGGAGATACGCAGTATTTT	CAISDQGGGDTQYF
-	TRBV7-9	-	TRBJ1-1	TGTGCCAGCACTGCCACGAACACTGAAGCTTTCTTT	CASTATNTEAFF
-	TRBV30	-	TRBJ2-1	TGTGCCTGGAGTGACAACTACAATGAGCAGTTCTTC	CAWSDNYNEQFF
-	TRBV5-1	TRBD1	TRBJ2-7	TGCGCCAGCAGCTTAAGACAGGGGGCAAAGAACGAGCAGTACTTC	CASSLRQGAKNEQYF
-	TRBV30	-	TRBJ1-3	TGTGCCTGGAGTGTATCCGCCCTAGGGGAAAACACCATATATTTT	CAWSVSALGENTIYF
few	TRBV7-9	-	TRBJ2-2	TGTGCCAGCAGCTTAGACCTGGACTACACCGGGGAGCTGTTTTTT	CASSLDLDYTGELFF
-	TRBV20-1	TRBD2	TRBJ2-5	TGCAGTGCTAGTGAGGGTAGCGGGGGTTTGGCCCAGTACTTC	CSASEGSGGLAQYF
-	TRBV28	-	TRBJ2-4	TGTGCCAGCAGTCACCTACAGGGCCGGAACATTCAGTACTTC	CASSHLQGRNIQYF
few	TRBV19	-	TRBJ1-3	TGTGCCAGTAGTAGGGGACGCACGTCCGCTGGAAACACCATATATTTT	CASSRGRTSAGNTIYF
-	TRBV6-5	TRBD1	TRBJ1-5	TGTGCCAGCACCTTTGACAGGGCCAGCCAGCCCCAGCATTTT	CASTFDRASQPQHF
-	TRBV5-5	TRBD2	TRBJ2-7	TGTGCCAGCAGCGCGCTTCGCGCGGGGGGGTCCGAGCAGTACTTC	CASSALRAGGSEQYF
-	TRBV28	-	TRBJ2-7	TGTGCCAGCAGTTTATACCCTTCTTATGAGCAGTACTTC	CASSLYPSYEQYF
-	TRBV27	-	TRBJ2-7	TGTGCCAGCAGTTCCGGGTATCCCTACGAGCAGTACTTC	CASSSGYPYEQYF
-	TRBV3-1/TRBV3-2	-	TRBJ1-5	TGTGCCAGCAGCCAAGAAGGGGTTGGCAATCAGCCCCAGCATTTT	CASSQEGVGNQPQHF
few	TRBV7-9	TRBD2	TRBJ2-2	TGTGCCAGCAGCTTTAGCGGGGGGGCTTCCACCGGGGAGCTGTTTTTT	CASSFSGGASTGELFF
once	TRBV6-5	TRBD1	TRBJ2-7	TGTGCCAGCAGTTATGGGACAGGGGGCTACCTTTACGAGCAGTACTTC	CASSYGTGGYLYEQYF
-	TRBV29-1	TRBD1	TRBJ2-1	TGCAGCGCGAACAGGGGTGACTACAATGAGCAGTTCTTC	CSANRGDYNEQFF
few	TRBV27	-	TRBJ1-2	TGTGCCAGCAGTTTGGACCGCGGGATCTATGGCTACACCTTC	CASSLDRGIYGYTF
-	TRBV15	-	TRBJ1-2	TGTGCCACCAGCAGAGATCTGACAGAGTACGGCTACACCTTC	CATSRDLTEYGYTF
-	TRBV7-9	TRBD1	TRBJ2-2	TGTGCCAGCAGCTGGGGGACAGGGGGTGCCGGGGAGCTGTTTTTT	CASSWGTGGAGELFF
-	TRBV14	-	TRBJ2-5	TGTGCCAGCAGCCAAGATCTTTATGACGGCCTCCCGGAGACCCAGTACTTC	CASSQDLYDGLPETQYF
-	TRBV11-3	-	TRBJ1-2	TGTGCCAGCAGCTCGGGGGGGTATGGCTACACCTTC	CASSSGGYGYTF
-	TRBV6-6	-	TRBJ2-5	TGTGCCAGCAGTTACGTTGGTGAGAGTTGGGAGACCCAGTACTTC	CASSYVGESWETQYF
few	TRBV19	TRBD2	TRBJ2-7	TGTGCCAGTAGTATAAGCGGGGGGCCCTACGAGCAGTACTTC	CASSISGGPYEQYF
-	TRBV30	TRBD2	TRBJ2-1	TGTGCCTGGAGTGGATGGGGACGGGGGGGAGAGAATGAGCAGTTCTTC	CAWSGWGRGGENEQFF
-	TRBV6-5	-	TRBJ1-1	TGTGCCAGCCTTCCCATGAACACTGAAGCTTTCTTT	CASLPMNTEAFF
-	TRBV5-1	-	TRBJ2-7	TGCGCCAGCAGAGTTGAACTTGCGAGCTACGAGCAGTACTTC	CASRVELASYEQYF
-	TRBV19	-	TRBJ1-3	TGTGCCAGTAGTACATCGCTGAGACGCCAGAGGGGAAACACCATATATTTT	CASSTSLRRQRGNTIYF
-	TRBV10-3	-	TRBJ1-2	TGTGCCATCAGTGGCCCTGCAGGGGACGGCTACACCTTC	CAISGPAGDGYTF
-	TRBV5-4	TRBD2	TRBJ2-1	TGTGCCAGCAGTTTCACACCGGGACTAGCTTACAATGAGCAGTTCTTC	CASSFTPGLAYNEQFF